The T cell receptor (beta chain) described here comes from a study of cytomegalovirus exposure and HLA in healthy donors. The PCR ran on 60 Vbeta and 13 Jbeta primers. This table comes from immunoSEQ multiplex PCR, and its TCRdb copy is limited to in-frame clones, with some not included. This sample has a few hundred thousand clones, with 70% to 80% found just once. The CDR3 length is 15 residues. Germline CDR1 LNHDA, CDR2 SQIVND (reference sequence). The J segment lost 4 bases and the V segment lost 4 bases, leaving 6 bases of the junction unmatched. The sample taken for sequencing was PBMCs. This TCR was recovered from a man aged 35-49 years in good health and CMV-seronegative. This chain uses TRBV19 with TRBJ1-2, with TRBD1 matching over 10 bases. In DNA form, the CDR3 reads TGTGCCAGTAGTACCGGACAGGGGGTCGGCTATGGCTACACCTTC. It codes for CASSTGQGVGYGYTF.